The next 5 T cell receptor beta chains were all read from a single sample in a study of T cell repertoires in aging, cancer and after chemotherapy. Amplification of TCR beta used genomic DNA extracted from peripheral blood. Rearranged V-D-J TRB sequences were amplified with a mixed TRB-A/B primer pool. Each CDR3 protein gets one entry after TCRdb re-called the multiplex PCR reads with MiXCR. The sample has around 10,000 distinct CDR3 sequences, 38% seen once. The sequencing input was blood. These receptors all stem from a human donor in good health.

As to this clonotype: Compared with germline, one end of the junction differs, possibly owing to a read error. The gene calls are TRBV6-1 and TRBJ2-5; TRBD2 might be the D (5 bases). CDR1 MNHNS and CDR2 SASEGT come from the germline V gene. This CDR3 region has 12 residues. The DNA for the CDR3 is TGTGCCAGCATTGAGGGCTGGGAGACCCAGCACTTC. Translating gives CASIEGWETQHF.

The gene calls are TRBV5-4 and TRBJ1-2, with 7 bases fitting TRBD1. The CDR3 covers 14 residues. Per the germline V gene, CDR1 is SGHNT and CDR2 is YYREEE (reference sequence). Trimming took 3 bases from V and 7 from J; bases not matched to a gene: 9. CDR3: CASSWTQGGGGYTF. CDR3 coding DNA: TGTGCCAGCAGCTGGACTCAGGGGGGTGGTGGCTACACCTTC. Variable domain in full (rest from reference TRBV5-4 and TRBJ1-2): ETGVTQSPTHLIKTRGQQVTLRCSSQSGHNTVSWYQQALGQGPQFIFQYYREEENGRGNFPPRFSGLQFPNYSSELNVNALELDDSALYLCASSWTQGGGGYTFGSGTRLTVV.

This clonotype appeared a few times. The chain has TRBV6-5 and TRBJ2-4; D ambiguous. The CDR3 length is 13 residues. The V gene's germline CDR1 is MNHEY and CDR2 SVGAGI. The DNA for the CDR3 is TGTGCTCAGCGAAGGGCGCGAGAAAACATTCAGTACTTC. It yields the protein CAQRRARENIQYF.

The CDR3 loop reads CASSPLAGTQETQYF. In DNA, the CDR3 is TGTGCCAGCTCACCACTCGCAGGGACCCAAGAGACCCAGTACTTC. This chain links TRBV18 with TRBJ2-5, with D possibly being TRBD1 or TRBD2 (5 bases each). The CDR3 totals 15 residues. Germline-derived CDR1 and CDR2 are KGHSH and LQKENI. V lost 1 base to trimming and J lost 1 base, with 10 bases between them.

This chain links TRBV5-5 with TRBJ1-6, with TRBD1 matching 9 bases. This CDR3 contains 16 residues. J gave up 7 bases and V 1 base, and 6 bases lay outside the gene matches. The germline CDR1 and CDR2 sequences are SGHKS and YYEKEE (reference sequence). In DNA form, the CDR3 reads TGTGCCAGCAGCTTGCAAGGACAGGGGTTAAATTCACCCCTCCACTTT. It translates to CASSLQGQGLNSPLHF.